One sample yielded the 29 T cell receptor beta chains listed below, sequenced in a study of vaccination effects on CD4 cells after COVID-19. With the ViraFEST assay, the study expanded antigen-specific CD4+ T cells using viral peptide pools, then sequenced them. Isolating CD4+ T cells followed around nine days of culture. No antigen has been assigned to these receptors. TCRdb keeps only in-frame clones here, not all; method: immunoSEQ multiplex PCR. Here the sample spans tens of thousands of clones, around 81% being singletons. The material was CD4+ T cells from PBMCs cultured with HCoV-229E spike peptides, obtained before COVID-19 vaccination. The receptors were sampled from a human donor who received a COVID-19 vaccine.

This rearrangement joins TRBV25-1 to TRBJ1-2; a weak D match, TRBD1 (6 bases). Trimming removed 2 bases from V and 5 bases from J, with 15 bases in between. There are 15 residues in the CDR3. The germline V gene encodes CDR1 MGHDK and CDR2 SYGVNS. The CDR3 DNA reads TGTGCCAGCAGTGAACGGGACATTGGGGCGTATGGCTACACCTTC. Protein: CASSERDIGAYGYTF.

CDR3 DNA: TGTGCCAGCAGTTTATCAGGGGGAACGGCTTTCTTT. Amino acids: CASSLSGGTAFF. The chain joins TRBV27 to TRBJ1-1; perhaps TRBD1 as D (6 bases). This CDR3 has 12 residues. Germline V CDR1 and CDR2: MNHEY, SMNVEV (reference sequence). The V gene lost 0 bases and the J gene lost 11 bases, with 10 bases spanning the gap.

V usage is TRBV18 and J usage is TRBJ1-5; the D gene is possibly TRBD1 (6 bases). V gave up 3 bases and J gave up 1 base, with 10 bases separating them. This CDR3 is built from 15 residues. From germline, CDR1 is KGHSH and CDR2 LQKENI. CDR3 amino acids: CASSPGQSSNQPQHF. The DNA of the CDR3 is TGTGCCAGCTCACCCGGACAGTCCAGCAATCAGCCCCAGCATTTT.

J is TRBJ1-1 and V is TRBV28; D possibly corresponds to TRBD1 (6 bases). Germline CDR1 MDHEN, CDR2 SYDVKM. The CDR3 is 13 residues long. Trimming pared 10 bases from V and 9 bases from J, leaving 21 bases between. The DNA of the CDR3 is TGTGCCACCATAGTTGGGGGCGCCCTAAAAGCTTTCTTT. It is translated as CATIVGGALKAFF.

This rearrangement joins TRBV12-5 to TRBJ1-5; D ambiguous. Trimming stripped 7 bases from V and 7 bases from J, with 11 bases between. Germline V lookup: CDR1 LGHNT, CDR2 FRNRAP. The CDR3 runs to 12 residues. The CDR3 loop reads CASVSIGQPQHF. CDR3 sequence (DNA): TGTGCTAGTGTTTCGATCGGGCAGCCCCAGCATTTT.

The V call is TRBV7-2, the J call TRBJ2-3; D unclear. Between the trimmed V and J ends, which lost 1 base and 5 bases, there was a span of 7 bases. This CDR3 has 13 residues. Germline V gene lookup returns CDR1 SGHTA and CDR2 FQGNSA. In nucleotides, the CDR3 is TGTGCCAGCAGCTTAGGCTACGAAGATACGCAGTATTTT. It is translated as CASSLGYEDTQYF.

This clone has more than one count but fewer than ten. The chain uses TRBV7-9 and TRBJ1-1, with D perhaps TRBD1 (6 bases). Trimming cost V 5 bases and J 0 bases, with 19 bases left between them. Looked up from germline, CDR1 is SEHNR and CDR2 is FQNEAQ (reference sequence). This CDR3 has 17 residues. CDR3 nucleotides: TGTGCCAGCAGCGCCCGTAGGGGGGGGGCCCTGAACACTGAAGCTTTCTTT. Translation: CASSARRGGALNTEAFF.

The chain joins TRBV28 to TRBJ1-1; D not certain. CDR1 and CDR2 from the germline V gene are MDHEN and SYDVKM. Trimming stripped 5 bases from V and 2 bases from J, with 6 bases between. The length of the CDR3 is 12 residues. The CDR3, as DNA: TGTGCCAGCAGTATCCTAAACACTGAAGCTTTCTTT. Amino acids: CASSILNTEAFF.

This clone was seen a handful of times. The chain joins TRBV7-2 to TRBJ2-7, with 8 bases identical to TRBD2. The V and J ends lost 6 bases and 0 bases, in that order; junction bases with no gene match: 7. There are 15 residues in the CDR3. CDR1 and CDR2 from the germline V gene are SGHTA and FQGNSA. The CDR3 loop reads CASSSIAGSSYEQYV. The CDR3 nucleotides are TGTGCCAGCAGTTCTATAGCGGGGAGCTCCTACGAGCAGTACGTC.

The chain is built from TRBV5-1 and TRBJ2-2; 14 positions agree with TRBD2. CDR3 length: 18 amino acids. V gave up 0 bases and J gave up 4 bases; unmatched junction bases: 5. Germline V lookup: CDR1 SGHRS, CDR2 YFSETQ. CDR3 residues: CASSLAGTSGGLTGELFF. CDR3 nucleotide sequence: TGCGCCAGCAGCTTGGCAGGGACTAGCGGGGGCCTCACCGGGGAGCTGTTTTTT.

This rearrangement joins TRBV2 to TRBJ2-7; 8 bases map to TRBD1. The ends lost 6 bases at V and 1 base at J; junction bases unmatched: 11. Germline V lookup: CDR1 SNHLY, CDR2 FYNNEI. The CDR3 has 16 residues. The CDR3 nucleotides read TGTGCCAGCAGACTGTCCAGGGGGCGAGGATCCTACGAGCAGTACGTC. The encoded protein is CASRLSRGRGSYEQYV.

The CDR3 nucleotides read TGTGCCAGCAGTAATCACAGGCAGTTGGGCTATGGCTACACCTTC. Its translation is CASSNHRQLGYGYTF. The chain uses TRBV2 and TRBJ1-2; possible D gene TRBD1, 5 bases. Germline V CDR1 and CDR2: SNHLY, FYNNEI. The CDR3 consists of 15 residues. V shed 5 bases and J shed 4 bases, with 17 bases lying between them.

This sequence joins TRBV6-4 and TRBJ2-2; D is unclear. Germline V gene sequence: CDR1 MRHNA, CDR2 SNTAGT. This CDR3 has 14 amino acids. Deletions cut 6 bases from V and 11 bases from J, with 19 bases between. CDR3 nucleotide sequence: TGTGCCAGCAGGTCGAGACCACCAAACGTAGAGCTGTTTTTT. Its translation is CASRSRPPNVELFF.

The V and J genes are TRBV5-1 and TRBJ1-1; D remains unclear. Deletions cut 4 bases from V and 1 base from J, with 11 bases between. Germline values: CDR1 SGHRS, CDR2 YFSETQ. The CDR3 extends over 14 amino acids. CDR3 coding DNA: TGCGCCAGCAGCCTAGGACGGCGGAACACTGAAGCTTTCTTT. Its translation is CASSLGRRNTEAFF.

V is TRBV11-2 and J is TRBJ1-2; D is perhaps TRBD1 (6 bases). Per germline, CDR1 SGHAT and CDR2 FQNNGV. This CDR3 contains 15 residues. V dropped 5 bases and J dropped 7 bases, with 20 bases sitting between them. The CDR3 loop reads CASSLIQGLTSGYTF. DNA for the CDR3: TGTGCCAGCAGCCTAATACAGGGTCTAACCAGTGGCTACACCTTC.

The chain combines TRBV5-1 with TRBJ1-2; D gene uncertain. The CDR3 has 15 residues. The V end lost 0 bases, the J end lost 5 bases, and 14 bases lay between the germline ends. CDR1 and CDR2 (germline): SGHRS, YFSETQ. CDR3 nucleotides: TGCGCCAGCAGCTTGGGTCCACCCGCCAATTATGGCTACACCTTC. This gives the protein CASSLGPPANYGYTF.

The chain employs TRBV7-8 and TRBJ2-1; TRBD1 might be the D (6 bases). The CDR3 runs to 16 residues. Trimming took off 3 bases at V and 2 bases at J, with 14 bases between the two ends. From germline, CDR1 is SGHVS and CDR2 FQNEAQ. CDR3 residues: CASSFSVGAPYNEQFF. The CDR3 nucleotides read TGTGCCAGCAGCTTTAGTGTGGGGGCGCCCTACAATGAGCAGTTCTTC.

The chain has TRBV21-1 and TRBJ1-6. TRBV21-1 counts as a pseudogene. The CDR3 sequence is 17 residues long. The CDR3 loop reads CASSKKGTGRGNSPLHF. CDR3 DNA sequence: TGTGCCAGCAGCAAAAAGGGGACGGGGCGGGGAAATTCACCCCTCCACTTT.

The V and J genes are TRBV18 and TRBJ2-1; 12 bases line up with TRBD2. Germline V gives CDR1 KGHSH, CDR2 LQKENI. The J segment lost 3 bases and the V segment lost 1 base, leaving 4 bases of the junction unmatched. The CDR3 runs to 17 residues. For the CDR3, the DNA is TGTGCCAGCTCACCACTCGCTAGCGGGGGGGTCTACAATGAGCAGTTCTTC. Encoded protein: CASSPLASGGVYNEQFF.

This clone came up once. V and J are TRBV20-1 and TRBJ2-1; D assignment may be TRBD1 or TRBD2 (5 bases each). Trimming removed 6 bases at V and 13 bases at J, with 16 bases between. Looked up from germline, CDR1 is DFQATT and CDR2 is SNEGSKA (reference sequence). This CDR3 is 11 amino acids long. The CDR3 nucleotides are TGCAGTGCGCTTACTAGAGGGGTTCAGTTCTTC. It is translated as CSALTRGVQFF.

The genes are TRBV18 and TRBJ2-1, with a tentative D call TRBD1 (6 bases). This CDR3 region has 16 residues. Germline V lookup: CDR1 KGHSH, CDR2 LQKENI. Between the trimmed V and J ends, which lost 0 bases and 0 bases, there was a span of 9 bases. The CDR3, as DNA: TGTGCCAGCTCACCACCGGTCAGGGGCTCCTACAATGAGCAGTTCTTC. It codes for CASSPPVRGSYNEQFF.

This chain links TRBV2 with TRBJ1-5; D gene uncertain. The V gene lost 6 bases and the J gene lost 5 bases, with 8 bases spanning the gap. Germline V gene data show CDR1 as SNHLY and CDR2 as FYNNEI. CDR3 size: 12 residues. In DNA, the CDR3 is TGTGCCAGCAGACGGACTGATCAGCCCCAGCATTTT. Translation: CASRRTDQPQHF. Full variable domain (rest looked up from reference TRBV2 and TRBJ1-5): EPEVTQTPSHQVTQMGQEVILRCVPISNHLYFYWYRQILGQKVEFLVSFYNNEISEKSEIFDDQFSVERPDGSNFTLKIRSTKLEDSAMYFCASRRTDQPQHFGDGTRLSIL.

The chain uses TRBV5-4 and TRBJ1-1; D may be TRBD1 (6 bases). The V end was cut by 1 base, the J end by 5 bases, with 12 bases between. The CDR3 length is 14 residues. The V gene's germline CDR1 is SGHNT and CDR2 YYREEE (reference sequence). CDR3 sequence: CASSLLQGGTEAFF. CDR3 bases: TGTGCCAGCAGCTTGCTACAGGGTGGGACTGAAGCTTTCTTT. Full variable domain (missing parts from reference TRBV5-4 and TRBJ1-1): ETGVTQSPTHLIKTRGQQVTLRCSSQSGHNTVSWYQQALGQGPQFIFQYYREEENGRGNFPPRFSGLQFPNYSSELNVNALELDDSALYLCASSLLQGGTEAFFGQGTRLTVV.

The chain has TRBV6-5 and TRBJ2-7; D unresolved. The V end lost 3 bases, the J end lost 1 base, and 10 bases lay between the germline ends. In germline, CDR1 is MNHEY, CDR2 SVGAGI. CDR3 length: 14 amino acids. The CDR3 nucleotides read TGTGCCAGCAGTTATCGGAGTGATTCCTACGAGCAGTACGTC. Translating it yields CASSYRSDSYEQYV.

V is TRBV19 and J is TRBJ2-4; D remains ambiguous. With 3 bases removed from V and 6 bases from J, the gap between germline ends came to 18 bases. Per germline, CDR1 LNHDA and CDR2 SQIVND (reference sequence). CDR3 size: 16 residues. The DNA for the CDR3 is TGTGCCAGTAGTATCTCCGGGCTAAACGCCCTAAACATTCAGTACTTC. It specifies CASSISGLNALNIQYF.

The CDR3 DNA sequence: TGTGCCAGCCAACCTGGAGGGGGACAGGGGAACAATCAGCCCCAGCATTTT. It is translated as CASQPGGGQGNNQPQHF. The chain couples TRBV25-1 to TRBJ1-5, with 10 positions matching TRBD1. The trim removed 8 bases at V and 3 bases at J, leaving 13 bases unmatched. The germline CDR1 and CDR2 sequences are MGHDK and SYGVNS. This CDR3 region has 17 residues.

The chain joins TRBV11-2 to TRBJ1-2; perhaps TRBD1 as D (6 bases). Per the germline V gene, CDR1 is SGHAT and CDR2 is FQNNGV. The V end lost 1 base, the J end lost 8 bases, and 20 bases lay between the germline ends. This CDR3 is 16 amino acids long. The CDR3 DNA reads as TGTGCCAGCAGCTTAGGCACGGGACAAACTAACTGGGGCTACACCTTC. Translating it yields CASSLGTGQTNWGYTF.

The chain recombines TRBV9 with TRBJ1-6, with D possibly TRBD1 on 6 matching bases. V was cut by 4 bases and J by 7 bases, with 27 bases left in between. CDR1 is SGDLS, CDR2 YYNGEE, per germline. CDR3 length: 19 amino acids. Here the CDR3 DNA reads TGTGCCAGCAGCTCCCCCTCTTCAAAAACAGGGCGAGCCAATTCACCCCTCCACTTT. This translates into CASSSPSSKTGRANSPLHF. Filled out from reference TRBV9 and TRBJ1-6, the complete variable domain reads DSGVTQTPKHLITATGQRVTLRCSPRSGDLSVYWYQQSLDQGLQFLIQYYNGEERAKGNILERFSAQQFPDLHSELNLSSLELGDSALYFCASSSPSSKTGRANSPLHFGNGTRLTVT.

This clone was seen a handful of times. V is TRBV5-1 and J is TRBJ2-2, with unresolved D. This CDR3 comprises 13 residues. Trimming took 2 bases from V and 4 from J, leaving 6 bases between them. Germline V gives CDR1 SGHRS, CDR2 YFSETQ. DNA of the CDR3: TGCGCCAGCAGCTTAGGATCCACCGGGGAGCTGTTTTTT. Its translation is CASSLGSTGELFF.